Each of the 5 T cell receptor beta chains below was sequenced from the same sample in a study of blood T cell dynamics during melanoma immunotherapy. Time point specified: week 3, after first cycle of checkpoint inhibitor. Clones were sequenced by immunoSEQ multiplex PCR, and TCRdb holds only the in-frame ones, with some missing. The top ten hold 0.7% to 0.95% of the sample, which has around 15,000 clones, about 90% seen once. This material consisted of blood, taken from a patient treated with checkpoint blockade. These receptors all come from a human donor with melanoma.

The chain links TRBV27 to TRBJ2-3, with D perhaps matching TRBD1 (6 bases). CDR3 size: 13 residues. Germline CDR1 is MNHEY and CDR2 is SMNVEV (reference sequence). Trimming cost V 10 bases and J 2 bases, with 13 bases left between them. The CDR3 region has the DNA TGTGCCACCGCTGGACAGAACACAGATACGCAGTATTTT. This gives the protein CATAGQNTDTQYF.

The gene calls are TRBV10-2 and TRBJ2-5; 9 positions agree with TRBD1. J gave up 1 base and V 11 bases, and 8 bases lay outside the gene matches. CDR3 length equals 14 residues. Germline assignment: CDR1 WSHSY and CDR2 SAAADI. As DNA, the CDR3 is TGCGCCCCCGTTTGGGACAGGGTCCAAGAGACCCAGTACTTC. Translating it yields CAPVWDRVQETQYF.

This chain joins TRBV15 and TRBJ1-2, with a weak D call TRBD1 (5 bases). Germline CDR1 is LNHNV and CDR2 is YYDKDF (reference sequence). V was cut by 2 bases and J by 7 bases, with 11 bases left in between. This CDR3 is built from 13 residues. The CDR3 DNA reads TGTGCCACCAGCAGACCCAGACAGTTTGGCTACACCTTC. This translates into CATSRPRQFGYTF. The variable domain in full, completed from reference TRBV15 and TRBJ1-2, reads DAMVIQNPRYQVTQFGKPVTLSCSQTLNHNVMYWYQQKSSQAPKLLFHYYDKDFNNEADTPDNFQSRRPNTSFCFLDIRSPGLGDTAMYLCATSRPRQFGYTFGSGTRLTVV.

The chain couples TRBV29-1 to TRBJ1-6, with 7 bases that match TRBD1. The CDR3 runs 13 residues. The V gene end was trimmed by 5 bases and the J gene end by 8 bases; junction bases not matched to a gene: 6. Per the germline V gene, CDR1 is SQVTM and CDR2 is ANQGSEA. CDR3 nucleotide sequence: TGCAGCGTTACCGACAGGGCAGATTCACCCCTCCACTTT. Protein product: CSVTDRADSPLHF.

This sequence joins TRBV5-4 and TRBJ2-1; D perhaps matches TRBD2 (5 bases). Trimming removed 7 bases at V and 5 bases at J, with 13 bases between. This CDR3 is built from 13 residues. CDR1 is SGHNT and CDR2 is YYREEE in the germline V gene (reference sequence). The CDR3 here is CASGPGIHNEQFF. CDR3 DNA: TGTGCCAGCGGACCCGGGATTCACAATGAGCAGTTCTTC.